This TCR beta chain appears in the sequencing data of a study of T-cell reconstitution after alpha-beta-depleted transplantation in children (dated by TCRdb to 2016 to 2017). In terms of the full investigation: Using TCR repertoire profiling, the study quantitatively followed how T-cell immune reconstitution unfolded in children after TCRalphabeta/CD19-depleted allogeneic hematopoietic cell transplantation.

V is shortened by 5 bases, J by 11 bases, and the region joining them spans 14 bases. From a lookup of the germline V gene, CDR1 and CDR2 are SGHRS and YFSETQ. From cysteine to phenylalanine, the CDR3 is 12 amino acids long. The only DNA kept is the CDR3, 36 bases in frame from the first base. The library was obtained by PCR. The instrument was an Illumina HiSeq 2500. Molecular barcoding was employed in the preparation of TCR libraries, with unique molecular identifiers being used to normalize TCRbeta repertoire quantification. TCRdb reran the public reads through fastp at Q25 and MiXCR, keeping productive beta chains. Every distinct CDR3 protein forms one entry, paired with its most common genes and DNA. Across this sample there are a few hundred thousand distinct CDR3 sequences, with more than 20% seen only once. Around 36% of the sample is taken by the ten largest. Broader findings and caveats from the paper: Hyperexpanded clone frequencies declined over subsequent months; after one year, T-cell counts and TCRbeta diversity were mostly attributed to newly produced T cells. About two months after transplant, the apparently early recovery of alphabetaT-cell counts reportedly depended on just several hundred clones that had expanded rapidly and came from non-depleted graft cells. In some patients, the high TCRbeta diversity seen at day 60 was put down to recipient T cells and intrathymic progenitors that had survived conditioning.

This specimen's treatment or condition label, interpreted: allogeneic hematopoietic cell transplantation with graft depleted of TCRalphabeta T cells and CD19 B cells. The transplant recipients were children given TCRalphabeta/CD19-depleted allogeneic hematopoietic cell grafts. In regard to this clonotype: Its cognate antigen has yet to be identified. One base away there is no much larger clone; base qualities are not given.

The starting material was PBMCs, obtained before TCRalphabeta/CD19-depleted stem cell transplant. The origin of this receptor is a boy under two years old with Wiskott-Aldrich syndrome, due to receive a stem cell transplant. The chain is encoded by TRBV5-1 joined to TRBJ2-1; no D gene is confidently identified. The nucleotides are TGCGCCAGCAGTCAACCTGAGAGTCAGCAGTTCTTC. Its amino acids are CASSQPESQQFF.